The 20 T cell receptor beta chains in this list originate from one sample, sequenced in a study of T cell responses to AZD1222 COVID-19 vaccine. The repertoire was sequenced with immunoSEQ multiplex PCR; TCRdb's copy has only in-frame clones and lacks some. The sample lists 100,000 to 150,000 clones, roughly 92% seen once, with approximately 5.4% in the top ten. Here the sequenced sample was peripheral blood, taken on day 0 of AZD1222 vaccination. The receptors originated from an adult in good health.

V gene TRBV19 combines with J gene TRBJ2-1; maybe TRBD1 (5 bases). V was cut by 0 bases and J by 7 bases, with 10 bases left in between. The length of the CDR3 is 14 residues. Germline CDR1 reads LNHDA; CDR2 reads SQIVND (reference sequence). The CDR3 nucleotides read TGTGCCAGTAGTATAGATCAAAGACAGAATGAGCAGTTCTTC. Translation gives CASSIDQRQNEQFF. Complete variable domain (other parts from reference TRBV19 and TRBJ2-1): DGGITQSPKYLFRKEGQNVTLSCEQNLNHDAMYWYRQDPGQGLRLIYYSQIVNDFQKGDIAEGYSVSREKKESFPLTVTSAQKNPTAFYLCASSIDQRQNEQFFGPGTRLTVL.

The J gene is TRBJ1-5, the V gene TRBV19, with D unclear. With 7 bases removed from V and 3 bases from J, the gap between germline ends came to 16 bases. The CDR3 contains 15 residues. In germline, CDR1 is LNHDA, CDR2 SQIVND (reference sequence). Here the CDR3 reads CASKGKDLSNQPQHF. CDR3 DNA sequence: TGTGCCAGTAAGGGTAAGGACCTTTCCAATCAGCCCCAGCATTTT.

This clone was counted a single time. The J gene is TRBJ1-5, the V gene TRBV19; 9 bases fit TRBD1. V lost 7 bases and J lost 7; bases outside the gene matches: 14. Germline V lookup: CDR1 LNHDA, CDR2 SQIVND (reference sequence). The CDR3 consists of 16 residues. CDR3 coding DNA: TGTGCCAGTACCCCAACGGACAGGGGAGGTTTACAGCCCCAGCATTTT. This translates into CASTPTDRGGLQPQHF.

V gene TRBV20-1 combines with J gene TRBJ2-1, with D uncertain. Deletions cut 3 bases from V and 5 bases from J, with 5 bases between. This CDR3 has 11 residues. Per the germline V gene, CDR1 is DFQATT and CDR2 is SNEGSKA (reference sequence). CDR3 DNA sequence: TGCAGTGCTAGCGGCGACAATGAGCAGTTCTTC. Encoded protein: CSASGDNEQFF.

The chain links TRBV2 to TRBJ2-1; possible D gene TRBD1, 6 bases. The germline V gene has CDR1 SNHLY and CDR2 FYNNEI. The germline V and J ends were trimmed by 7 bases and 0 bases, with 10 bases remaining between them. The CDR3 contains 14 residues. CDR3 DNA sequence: TGTGCCAGCACCAGGGGTGGCTCCTACAATGAGCAGTTCTTC. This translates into CASTRGGSYNEQFF. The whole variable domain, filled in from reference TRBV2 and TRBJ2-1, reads EPEVTQTPSHQVTQMGQEVILRCVPISNHLYFYWYRQILGQKVEFLVSFYNNEISEKSEIFDDQFSVERPDGSNFTLKIRSTKLEDSAMYFCASTRGGSYNEQFFGPGTRLTVL.

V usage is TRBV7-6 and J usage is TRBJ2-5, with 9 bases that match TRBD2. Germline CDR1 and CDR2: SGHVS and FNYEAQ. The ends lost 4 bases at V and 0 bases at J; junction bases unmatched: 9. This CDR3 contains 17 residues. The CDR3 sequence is CASSSETSGAYQETQYF. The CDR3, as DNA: TGTGCCAGCAGCTCGGAGACTAGCGGAGCGTACCAAGAGACCCAGTACTTC.

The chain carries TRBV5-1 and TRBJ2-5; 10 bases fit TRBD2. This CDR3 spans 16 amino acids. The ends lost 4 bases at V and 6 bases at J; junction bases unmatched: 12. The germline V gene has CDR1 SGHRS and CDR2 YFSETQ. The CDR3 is CASSGGLAEPTQTQYF. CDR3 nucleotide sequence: TGCGCCAGCAGCGGTGGACTAGCGGAGCCCACACAGACCCAGTACTTC.

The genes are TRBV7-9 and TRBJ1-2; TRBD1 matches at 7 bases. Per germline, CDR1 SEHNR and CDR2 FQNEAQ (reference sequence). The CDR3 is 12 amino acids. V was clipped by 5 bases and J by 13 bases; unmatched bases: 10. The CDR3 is CASSRDRAFSTF. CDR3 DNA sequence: TGTGCCAGCAGCCGAGACAGGGCGTTTTCCACCTTC.

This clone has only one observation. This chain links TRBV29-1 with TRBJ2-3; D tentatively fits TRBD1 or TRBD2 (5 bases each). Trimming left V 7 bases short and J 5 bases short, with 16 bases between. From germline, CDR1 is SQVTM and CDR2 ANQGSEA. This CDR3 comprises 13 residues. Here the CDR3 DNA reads TGCAGCGCAGAGACAGACGGAGGAGATACGCAGTATTTT. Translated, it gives CSAETDGGDTQYF.

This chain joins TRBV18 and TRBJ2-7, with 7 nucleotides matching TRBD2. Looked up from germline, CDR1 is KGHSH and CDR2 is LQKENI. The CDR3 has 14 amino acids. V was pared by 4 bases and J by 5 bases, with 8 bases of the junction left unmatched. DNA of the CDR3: TGTGCCAGCTCACGCGGGGGATGGGGCAACGAGCAGTACTTC. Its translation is CASSRGGWGNEQYF. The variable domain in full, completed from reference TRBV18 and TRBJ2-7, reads NAGVMQNPRHLVRRRGQEARLRCSPMKGHSHVYWYRQLPEEGLKFMVYLQKENIIDESGMPKERFSAEFPKEGPSILRIQQVVRGDSAAYFCASSRGGWGNEQYFGPGTRLTVT.

The CDR3 here is CASSLTENYGYTF. The DNA of the CDR3 is TGTGCCAGCAGCTTAACGGAGAACTATGGCTACACCTTC. The V gene is TRBV7-8, the J gene TRBJ1-2; no firm D call. This CDR3 is built from 13 residues. The germline V and J ends were trimmed by 2 bases and 2 bases, with 6 bases remaining between them. The germline gives CDR1 SGHVS, CDR2 FQNEAQ.

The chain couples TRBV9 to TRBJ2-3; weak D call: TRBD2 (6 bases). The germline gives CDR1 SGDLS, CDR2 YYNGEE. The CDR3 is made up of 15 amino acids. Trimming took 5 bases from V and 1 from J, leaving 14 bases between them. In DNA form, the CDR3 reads TGTGCCAGCAGTGTGGGGGGTGTGGGCACAGATACGCAGTATTTT. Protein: CASSVGGVGTDTQYF.

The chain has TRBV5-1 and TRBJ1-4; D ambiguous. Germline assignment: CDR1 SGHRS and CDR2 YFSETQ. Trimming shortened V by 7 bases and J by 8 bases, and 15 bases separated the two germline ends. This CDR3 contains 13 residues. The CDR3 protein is CASRQEVGEKLFF. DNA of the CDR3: TGCGCCAGCCGGCAGGAGGTGGGCGAAAAACTGTTTTTT. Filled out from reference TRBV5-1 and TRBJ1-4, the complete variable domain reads KAGVTQTPRYLIKTRGQQVTLSCSPISGHRSVSWYQQTPGQGLQFLFEYFSETQRNKGNFPGRFSGRQFSNSRSEMNVSTLELGDSALYLCASRQEVGEKLFFGSGTQLSVL.

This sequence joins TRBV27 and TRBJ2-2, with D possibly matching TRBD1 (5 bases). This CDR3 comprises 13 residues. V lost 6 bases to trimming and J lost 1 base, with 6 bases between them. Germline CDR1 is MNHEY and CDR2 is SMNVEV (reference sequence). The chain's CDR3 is CASSQGNTGELFF. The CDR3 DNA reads TGTGCCAGCAGCCAGGGGAACACCGGGGAGCTGTTTTTT.

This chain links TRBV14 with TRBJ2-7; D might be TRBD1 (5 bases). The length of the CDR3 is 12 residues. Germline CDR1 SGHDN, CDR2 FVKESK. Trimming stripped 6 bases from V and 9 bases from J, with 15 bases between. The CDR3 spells CASSPLGVVQYF. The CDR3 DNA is TGTGCCAGCAGTCCTCTAGGGGTGGTGCAGTACTTC.

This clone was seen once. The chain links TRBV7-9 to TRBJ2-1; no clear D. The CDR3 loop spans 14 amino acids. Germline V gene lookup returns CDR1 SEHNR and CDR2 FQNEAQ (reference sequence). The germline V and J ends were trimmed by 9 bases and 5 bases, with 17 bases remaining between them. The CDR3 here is CASQITTSDNEQFF. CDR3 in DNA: TGTGCCAGTCAAATAACCACGAGCGACAATGAGCAGTTCTTC.

Here the CDR3 reads CAWRKPLGAHLADTQYF. In DNA, the CDR3 is TGTGCCTGGAGGAAGCCGCTTGGGGCCCACCTCGCAGATACGCAGTATTTT. The rearrangement uses TRBV30 and TRBJ2-3, with a tentative D call TRBD1 (5 bases). Germline values: CDR1 GTSNPN, CDR2 SVGIG (reference sequence). The CDR3 is made up of 17 amino acids. Trimming removed 3 bases at V and 4 bases at J, with 23 bases between.

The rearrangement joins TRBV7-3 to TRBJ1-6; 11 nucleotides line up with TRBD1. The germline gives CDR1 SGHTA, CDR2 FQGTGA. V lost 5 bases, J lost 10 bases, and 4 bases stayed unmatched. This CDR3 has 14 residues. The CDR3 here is CASSLDRGQSPLHF. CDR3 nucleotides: TGTGCCAGCAGCCTGGACAGGGGGCAATCACCCCTCCACTTT.

The CDR3 DNA sequence: TGTGCCTGCCGGGGACAAGAACATCAGCCCCAGCATTTT. Its protein is CACRGQEHQPQHF. V and J are TRBV30 and TRBJ1-5; the D gene is possibly TRBD1 (6 bases). The length of the CDR3 is 13 residues. CDR1 GTSNPN and CDR2 SVGIG come from the germline V gene (reference sequence). Trimming took 6 bases from V and 5 from J, leaving 14 bases between them.

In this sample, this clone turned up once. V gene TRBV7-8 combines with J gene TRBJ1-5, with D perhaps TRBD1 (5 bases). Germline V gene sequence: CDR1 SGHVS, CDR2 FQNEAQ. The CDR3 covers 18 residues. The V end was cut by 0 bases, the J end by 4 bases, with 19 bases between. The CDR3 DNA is TGTGCCAGCAGCTTAGCGCTGTGGGGCCCGGCGATTAATCAGCCCCAGCATTTT. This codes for CASSLALWGPAINQPQHF.